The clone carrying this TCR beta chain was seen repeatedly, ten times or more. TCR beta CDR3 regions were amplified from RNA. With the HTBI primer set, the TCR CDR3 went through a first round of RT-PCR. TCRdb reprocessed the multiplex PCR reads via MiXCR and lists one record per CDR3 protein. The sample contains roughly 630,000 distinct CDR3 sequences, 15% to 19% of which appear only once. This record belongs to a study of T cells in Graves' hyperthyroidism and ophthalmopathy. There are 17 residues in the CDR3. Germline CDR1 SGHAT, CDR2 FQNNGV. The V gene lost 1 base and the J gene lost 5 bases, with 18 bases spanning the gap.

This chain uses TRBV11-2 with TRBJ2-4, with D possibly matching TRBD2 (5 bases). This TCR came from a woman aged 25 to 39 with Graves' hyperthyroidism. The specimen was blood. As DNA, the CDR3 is TGTGCCAGCAGCTTAGCCGTGCGTGGGGAGCTAGAAAACATTCAGTACTTC. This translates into CASSLAVRGELENIQYF.